The clone carrying this T cell receptor beta chain was observed at least ten times. What it recognizes is unknown. This entry comes from a study of response to subunit inactivated influenza vaccine. Whole-study results and caveats: Researchers suggested that each seasonal influenza vaccination recruits few new T cells.

Each CDR3 protein is one row after TCRdb ran MiXCR on the RT-PCR reads. The table lists around 200,000 distinct CDR3 sequences, roughly 14% of them singletons. CDR3 length: 14 amino acids. Germline V CDR1 and CDR2: SGHRS, YFSETQ. V gave up 0 bases and J gave up 0 bases, with 4 bases separating them. Source: CD8+ T cells sorted from PBMCs, taken less than 6 days after vaccination. The sequence derives from a man in his fifties who received an inactivated influenza vaccine. The V gene is TRBV5-1, the J gene TRBJ1-5; D not certain. CDR3 sequence reads: CASSLGYSNQPQHF. CDR3 nucleotide sequence: TGCGCCAGCAGCTTGGGATATAGCAATCAGCCCCAGCATTTT.